The source of this T cell receptor (beta chain) is a study of T-cell reconstitution after alpha-beta-depleted transplantation in children (dated by TCRdb to about 2016). About the full investigation: Using TCR repertoire profiling, the study followed T-cell immune reconstitution in a quantitative way in children after TCRalphabeta/CD19-depleted allogeneic hematopoietic cell transplantation. Study-level results and caveats: About two months after transplant, the apparently early recovery of alphabetaT-cell counts reportedly depended on just several hundred clones that had expanded rapidly and came from non-depleted graft cells. Over the following months the frequencies of hyperexpanded clones went down, and after one year T-cell counts and TCRbeta diversity were mostly credited to newly produced T cells. In some patients, the high TCRbeta diversity seen at day 60 was put down to recipient T cells and intrathymic progenitors that had survived conditioning.

The germline V gene gives CDR1 as SNHLY and CDR2 as FYNNEI. A distance of 18 bases separates the germline ends of V and J, which lose 7 bases and 8 bases respectively. CDR3 length: 14 amino acids, cysteine to phenylalanine. Solely the CDR3 DNA is kept, with 42 bases framed from the first base. Points on this clonotype: Its antigen remains undetermined. Base qualities are not provided; no much larger clone lies one nucleotide away.

Taken with the paper, the label for treatment or condition translates to: allogeneic hematopoietic cell transplantation with graft depleted of TCRalphabeta T cells and CD19 B cells. The children who served as transplant recipients had been given grafts of TCRalphabeta/CD19-depleted allogeneic hematopoietic cells. The library was produced with PCR. TCRdb records Illumina HiSeq 2500 as the sequencer. To normalize quantification of the TCRbeta repertoire, the TCR libraries were built with molecular barcoding that relied on unique molecular identifiers. In-frame beta chains were kept once TCRdb had trimmed the public reads at Q25 with fastp and called clones with MiXCR. Each entry merges the rows of one CDR3 protein and shows their most common DNA and genes. The table for this sample lists 670,000 or so distinct CDR3 sequences; roughly 13% of them were counted only once. The ten top clones hold 0.79% of the sample.

The clonotype was recovered from a girl aged 2-10 years with congenital amegakaryocytic thrombocytopenia, due to receive a stem cell transplant. The specimen comprised PBMCs, sampled before TCRalphabeta/CD19-depleted stem cell transplant. The V and J segments used are TRBV2 and TRBJ2-1; TRBD2 might be the D gene, on 6 matching bases. The sequence in DNA is TGTGCCAGCACTGCGGGGACGTACGTGGATGAGCAGTTCTTC. Its product reads: CASTAGTYVDEQFF.